This is a list of T cell receptor beta chains from one sample in a study of cytomegalovirus exposure and HLA in healthy donors. Profiled with immunoSEQ multiplex PCR; TCRdb holds only in-frame clones, not every one. The sample contains 95,000 to 110,000 clones, more than 75% of which appear only once. Sequenced sample: PBMCs. These receptor sequences come from a woman under 30 in good health and CMV-seropositive. The CDR3 runs from the conserved cysteine through the conserved F or W. The order of the fields is V gene, J gene, clone size, D gene, CDR3 DNA, CDR3 protein. D genes are given only for firm matches. Clone size is stated in some rows and not others, as once, few, many or a class when expanded.

TRBV5-1	TRBJ1-1	.	.	TGCGCCAGCAGCTTTCAGAACACTGAAGCTTTCTTT	CASSFQNTEAFF
TRBV15	TRBJ2-7	.	TRBD1	TGTGCCACCAGCTTCCCGGGACAGGCCCTCTACGAGCAGTACTTC	CATSFPGQALYEQYF
TRBV6-1	TRBJ2-3	.	TRBD2	TGTGCCAGCAGGACTAGCAGCACAGATACGCAGTATTTT	CASRTSSTDTQYF
TRBV5-5	TRBJ1-1	.	.	TGTGCCAGCAGCTTGGCAATCGGGACTCTGAACACTGAAGCTTTCTTT	CASSLAIGTLNTEAFF
TRBV5-4	TRBJ2-3	.	.	TGTGCCAGCAGCTCGTTGGCAGGGGGGATTACAGATACGCAGTATTTT	CASSSLAGGITDTQYF
TRBV9	TRBJ2-7	few	.	TGTGCCAGCAGCGTGGGGGCGGGGGTTGTTTTGGGCGAGCAGTACTTC	CASSVGAGVVLGEQYF
TRBV7-9	TRBJ1-4	.	.	TGTGCCAGCAGCTACCAGAGAGGCGGAGTAGAAAAACTGTTTTTT	CASSYQRGGVEKLFF
TRBV2	TRBJ2-1	.	TRBD2	TGTGCCAGCGGAGCGGGGGGGTACAATGAGCAGTTCTTC	CASGAGGYNEQFF
TRBV7-9	TRBJ2-5	.	.	TGTGCCAGCAGCATCAGGGACATTGGGACCCAGTACTTC	CASSIRDIGTQYF
TRBV27	TRBJ2-7	.	TRBD2	TGTGCCAGCAGTTTCCGAACTAGCGGGAGTGGGGACTACGAGCAGTACTTC	CASSFRTSGSGDYEQYF
TRBV7-9	TRBJ2-7	few	.	TGTGCCAGCAGCTTAATGGCGGACAGCTACGAGCAGTACTTC	CASSLMADSYEQYF
TRBV28	TRBJ1-1	once	.	TGTGCCAGCACCCGCCCGGGTCCTCCCTTGAAGAACACTGAAGCTTTCTTT	CASTRPGPPLKNTEAFF
TRBV29-1	TRBJ2-1	.	TRBD1	TGCAGCGTTGAACCAGGACAGGGGGACAATGAGCAGTTCTTC	CSVEPGQGDNEQFF
TRBV27	TRBJ1-1	.	.	TGTGCCAGCATCCGCGCGGGGCAGAACACTGAAGCTTTCTTT	CASIRAGQNTEAFF
TRBV13	TRBJ2-1	.	.	TGTGCCAGCAGCTTGAGGGCCAGCTACAATGAGCAGTTCTTC	CASSLRASYNEQFF
TRBV7-9	TRBJ2-1	.	.	TGTGCCAGTCGACTCCCCTCCTACAATGAGCAGTTCTTC	CASRLPSYNEQFF
TRBV27	TRBJ2-2	once	.	TGTGCCAGCAGAGCCGCTGGGGCGCCCGGGGAGCTGTTTTTT	CASRAAGAPGELFF
TRBV27	TRBJ1-6	few	.	TGTGCCAGCAGTTTAACCCGACAGGTCGATAATTCACCCCTCCACTTT	CASSLTRQVDNSPLHF
TRBV9	TRBJ2-3	.	TRBD1	TGTGCCAGCAGCGCCAAACAGGGGATGGATACGCAGTATTTT	CASSAKQGMDTQYF
TRBV27	TRBJ1-2	few	TRBD1	TGTGCCAGCAGCCTTTCGACAGGGGCGAGAGGCTACACCTTC	CASSLSTGARGYTF
TRBV5-6	TRBJ2-5	.	TRBD2	TGTGCCAGCAGTCCCGCCGGGACTAGCGAAGAGACCCAGTACTTC	CASSPAGTSEETQYF
TRBV19	TRBJ1-5	.	TRBD1	TGTGCCAGTAGCCACCCGGGACAGGGGATTCGACAGCCCCAGCATTTT	CASSHPGQGIRQPQHF
TRBV7-3	TRBJ2-1	.	TRBD2	TGTGCCAGCAGCTCGGGACTAGCTACCTACAATGAGCAGTTCTTC	CASSSGLATYNEQFF
TRBV5-4	TRBJ1-1	.	.	TGTGCCAGCAGCTTGAGGGGCGCCCCCACTGAAGCTTTCTTT	CASSLRGAPTEAFF
TRBV19	TRBJ1-1	.	TRBD1	TGTGCCAGCGGAAAGGACAGGGATCGCACTGAAGCTTTCTTT	CASGKDRDRTEAFF
TRBV6-1	TRBJ2-2	.	TRBD2	TGTGCCACCAGCATGGGAGGGCCCACCGGGGAGCTGTTTTTT	CATSMGGPTGELFF
TRBV27	TRBJ2-7	.	TRBD2	TGTGCCAGCAGTCTAAAGACTAGCGGGAGTGGGTACGAGCAGTACTTC	CASSLKTSGSGYEQYF
TRBV7-6	TRBJ2-5	.	.	TGTGCCAGCAGCCCGAATTGGGACTTCCAAGAGACCCAGTACTTC	CASSPNWDFQETQYF
TRBV25-1	TRBJ2-3	.	TRBD1	TGTGCCAGCAGTGAGGGACAGGGGCCCCGGGGTACGCAGTATTTT	CASSEGQGPRGTQYF